Given below is one T cell receptor (beta chain) in context. What it binds is not known. A single base separates this from a much larger clone, so it may be a read error. This entry comes from a study of T cells in Graves' hyperthyroidism and ophthalmopathy. Stability of Graves' hyperthyroidism was defined as absent ophthalmopathy progression within 18 months. Clinical symptoms, serum thyroxine, TRAb, thyroid ultrasound and orbital computed tomography established diagnosis. Study findings and constraints: Most clonotypes expanded in thyroid above 0.001 were likewise present in blood.

Amplification targeted TCR beta CDR3 regions from RNA transcripts. HTBI primers drove first-round RT-PCR of the TCR CDR3. TCRdb analysed the multiplex PCR reads with MiXCR anew, one entry per CDR3 protein. Altogether about 350,000 distinct CDR3 sequences are present, about 15% being singletons, with the ten largest covering 20% to 25%. The CDR3 is 13 amino acids. Germline assignment: CDR1 SGHVS and CDR2 FQNEAQ. V dropped 1 base and J dropped 6 bases, with 9 bases sitting between them. The TCR was taken from a woman in her 30s with Graves' hyperthyroidism. The chain joins TRBV7-8 to TRBJ1-2; D is unresolved. Sequencing was done on a sample of blood. The CDR3 DNA follows: TGTGCCAGCAGCTTAGGCCGCAATCATGGCTACACCTTC. It specifies CASSLGRNHGYTF.